The source of this T cell receptor (beta chain) is a study of T cells in Graves' hyperthyroidism and ophthalmopathy. General study findings and limits: By a 13 V-J model, ophthalmopathy was set apart from stable hyperthyroidism.

From RNA transcripts, TCR beta CDR3 regions were amplified. The HTBI primer set drove a first-round RT-PCR of the TCR CDR3. One entry per CDR3 protein results from TCRdb running MiXCR on the multiplex PCR reads. The sample shows about 540,000 distinct CDR3 sequences, under 60% of them seen only once. This clonotype was counted at least ten times. Its cognate antigen is unknown. Diagnostic assessment was based on clinical symptoms, serum thyroxine and TRAb, thyroid ultrasound and orbital computed tomography. The sequenced material came from peripheral blood or thyroid tissue (not recorded which). The TCR was taken from a woman aged 18-35 years with Graves' hyperthyroidism.

The CDR3 sequence: CASNPSGPAYEQYF. The CDR3 nucleotides read TGTGCCAGCAATCCTAGCGGGCCAGCCTACGAGCAGTACTTC. The V call is TRBV12-3 or TRBV12-4, the J call TRBJ2-7; TRBD2 matches 8 bases. The trim removed 7 bases at V and 2 bases at J, leaving 7 bases unmatched. This CDR3 comprises 14 residues.